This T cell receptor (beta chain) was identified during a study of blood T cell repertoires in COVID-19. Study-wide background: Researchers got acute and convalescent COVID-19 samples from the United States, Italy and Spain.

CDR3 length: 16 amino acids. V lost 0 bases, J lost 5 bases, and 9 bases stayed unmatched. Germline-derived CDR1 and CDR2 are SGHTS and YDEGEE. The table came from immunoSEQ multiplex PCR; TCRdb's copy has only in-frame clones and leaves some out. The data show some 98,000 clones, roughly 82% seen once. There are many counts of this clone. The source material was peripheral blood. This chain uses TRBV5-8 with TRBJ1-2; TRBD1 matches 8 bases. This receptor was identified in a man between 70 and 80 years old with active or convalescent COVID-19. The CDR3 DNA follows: TGTGCCAGCAGCTTGGGGACAGGGTACGGGACTTATGGCTACACCTTC. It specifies CASSLGTGYGTYGYTF.